This is a list of T cell receptor beta chains from one sample in a study of neurological immune-mediated disorders. MiXCR, applied by TCRdb to the 5' RACE reads, yields one record per CDR3 protein. The sample yields more than 100,000 distinct CDR3 sequences, 10% to 14% seen once. The material sequenced was PBMCs. All receptors come from a female donor with HTLV-1-associated myelopathy (HAM/TSP). The CDR3 runs from the conserved cysteine through the conserved F or W. Each record gives: J gene, V gene, CDR3 protein.

TRBJ2-7 TRBV10-3 CAISLDSRSYEQYF
TRBJ2-1 TRBV5-6 CASSFILRTEYNEQFF
TRBJ2-3 TRBV3-1 CASSQEGLGPGDTQYF
TRBJ2-7 TRBV5-1 CASSPDTPYEQYF
TRBJ2-3 TRBV29-1 CSVGRAITGEDTQYF
TRBJ1-2 TRBV29-1 CSDDTGGAGHGYTF
TRBJ2-3 TRBV5-1 CASSSAGRTDTQYF
TRBJ1-5 TRBV5-1 CASSPGTGTQPQHF
TRBJ2-3 TRBV10-3 CATKDSTDTQYF
TRBJ2-6 TRBV27 CASSPRYNEGANVLTF
TRBJ1-1 TRBV7-9 CASSTYKNTEAFF
TRBJ1-2 TRBV5-1 CASSLTGDSYGYTF
TRBJ1-6 TRBV20-1 CSAREGGPNSPLHF
TRBJ2-7 TRBV28 CASSLGGSIYEQYF
TRBJ2-7 TRBV10-3 CAISEWLAGSEQYF
TRBJ1-4 TRBV20-1 CSAIPNRGEKLFF
TRBJ1-2 TRBV29-1 CSVVTGGRNYGYTF
TRBJ2-1 TRBV5-1 CASSYGTSGYNEQFF
TRBJ1-6 TRBV7-9 CASRSTAGIYNSPLHF
TRBJ2-7 TRBV5-1 CASSRDASGGNEQYF
TRBJ1-1 TRBV20-1 CSASRMNTEAFF
TRBJ1-2 TRBV7-2 CASSSGQGQGYTF
TRBJ2-2 TRBV5-5 CASCKGLAGMLNTGELFF
TRBJ2-1 TRBV10-2 CASRPRTSGEYNEQFF
TRBJ2-7 TRBV5-1 CASSLISGGPPNSYEQYF
TRBJ2-5 TRBV20-1 CSASGPAGDQETQYF
TRBJ2-1 TRBV7-3 CASSLTLAGTNEQFF
TRBJ2-5 TRBV5-1 CASSYGTAQETQYF
TRBJ1-2 TRBV20-1 CSAREQGRYGYTF
TRBJ2-7 TRBV20-1 CSAHPSGPSYEQYF
TRBJ1-5 TRBV20-1 CSASSRPRAQPQHF
TRBJ1-4 TRBV7-9 CASSSNLFGTHNEKLFF
TRBJ2-1 TRBV20-1 CSVQHMYNEQFF
TRBJ2-7 TRBV7-2 CASSFDYEQYF
TRBJ2-7 TRBV5-1 CASSFFTNTGEQYF
TRBJ2-1 TRBV7-2 CASSYVIAGGREQFF
TRBJ2-2 TRBV9 CASSVRDPRRSTGELFF
TRBJ1-6 TRBV5-1 CASSEGVNSPLHF
TRBJ2-1 TRBV12-3/TRBV12-4 CASSLGDRTGYNEQFF
TRBJ2-5 TRBV15 CATSRGEGVKTQYF
TRBJ1-2 TRBV20-1 CSARVVSGGYTF
TRBJ2-7 TRBV5-1 CASRETGSYEQYF
TRBJ2-2 TRBV7-2 CASSRLLDSTGELFF
TRBJ1-3 TRBV15 CATRLQGGNTIYF
TRBJ2-5 TRBV20-1 CSAAGAAGSPETQYF
TRBJ2-2 TRBV20-1 CSARAGGGGELFF
TRBJ2-1 TRBV20-1 CSATYNEQFF
TRBJ1-1 TRBV2 CASSGAGSTEAFF
TRBJ2-7 TRBV20-1 CSARTGHPYEQYF
TRBJ1-1 TRBV4-3 CASSQELFGVGLSEAFF
TRBJ1-1 TRBV5-5 CASSLEGKTEAFF
TRBJ2-3 TRBV28 CATKARTDTQYF
TRBJ2-1 TRBV11-2 CASRPLPGPYNEQFF
TRBJ1-2 TRBV6-6 CASTTGTGNYGYTF
TRBJ2-1 TRBV27 CASSYRGRNEQFF
TRBJ2-3 TRBV5-1 CASGSGGTTDTQYF
TRBJ1-5 TRBV5-1 CASSPSGGGQPQHF
TRBJ1-1 TRBV20-1 CSARDLGRYNTEAFF
TRBJ2-7 TRBV20-1 CSAAPGQGPYEQYF